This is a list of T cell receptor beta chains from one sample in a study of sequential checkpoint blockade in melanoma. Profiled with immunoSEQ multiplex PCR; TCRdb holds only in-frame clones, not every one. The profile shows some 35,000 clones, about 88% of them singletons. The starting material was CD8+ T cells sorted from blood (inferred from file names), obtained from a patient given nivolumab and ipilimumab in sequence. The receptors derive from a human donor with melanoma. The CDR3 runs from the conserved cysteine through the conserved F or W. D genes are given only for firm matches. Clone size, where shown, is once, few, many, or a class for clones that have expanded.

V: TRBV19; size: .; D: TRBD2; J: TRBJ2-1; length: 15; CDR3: CASSIGTSDYNEQFF; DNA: TGTGCCAGTAGTATAGGGACTAGCGATTACAATGAGCAGTTCTTC
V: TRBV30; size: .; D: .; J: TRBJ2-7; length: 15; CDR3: CAWSPRSGKIYEQYF; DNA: TGTGCCTGGAGTCCGCGTTCAGGCAAGATATACGAGCAGTACTTC
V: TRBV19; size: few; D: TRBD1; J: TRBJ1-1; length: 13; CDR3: CASSMWDRTEAFF; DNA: TGTGCCAGTAGTATGTGGGACAGGACCGAAGCTTTCTTT
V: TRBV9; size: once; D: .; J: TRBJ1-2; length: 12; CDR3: CASSGEKAGYTF; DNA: TGTGCCAGCAGCGGGGAGAAGGCTGGCTACACCTTC
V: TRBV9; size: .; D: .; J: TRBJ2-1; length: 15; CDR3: CASSYLESSYNEQFF; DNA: TGTGCCAGCAGCTACCTAGAGAGCTCCTACAATGAGCAGTTCTTC
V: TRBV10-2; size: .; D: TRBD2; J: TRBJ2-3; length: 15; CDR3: CASSAPSGRTDTQYF; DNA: TGCGCCAGCAGTGCCCCTAGCGGGAGGACAGATACGCAGTATTTT
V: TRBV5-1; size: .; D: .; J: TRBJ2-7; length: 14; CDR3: CASSLGGGSSEQYF; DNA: TGCGCCAGCAGCTTGGGCGGTGGAAGCAGCGAGCAGTACTTC
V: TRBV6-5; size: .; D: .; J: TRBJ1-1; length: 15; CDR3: CASSYSPTPNTEAFF; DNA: TGTGCCAGCAGTTACTCCCCTACCCCGAACACTGAAGCTTTCTTT
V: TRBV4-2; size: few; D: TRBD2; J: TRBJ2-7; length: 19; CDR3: CASSPSGTSANRQIYEQYF; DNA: TGTGCCAGCAGCCCGTCCGGGACTAGCGCAAACCGCCAGATCTACGAGCAGTACTTC
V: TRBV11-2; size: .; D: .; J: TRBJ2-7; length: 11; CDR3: CASSPPGEQYF; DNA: TGTGCCAGCAGCCCTCCGGGTGAGCAGTACTTC
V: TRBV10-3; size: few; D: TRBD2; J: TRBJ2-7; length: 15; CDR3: CAISDSGSLSYEQYF; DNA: TGTGCCATCAGTGATAGCGGGAGTCTCTCCTACGAGCAGTACTTC
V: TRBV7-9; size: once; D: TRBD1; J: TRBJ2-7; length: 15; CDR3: CASSLAKDRAREQYF; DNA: TGTGCCAGCAGCTTAGCGAAGGACAGGGCGAGGGAGCAGTACTTC
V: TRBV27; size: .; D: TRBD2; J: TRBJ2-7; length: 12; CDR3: CASSLLAGDLYF; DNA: TGTGCCAGCAGTTTACTGGCGGGAGACTTGTACTTC
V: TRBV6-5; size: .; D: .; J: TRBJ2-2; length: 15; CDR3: CASTITSLYTGELFF; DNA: TGTGCCAGCACGATAACTAGTCTCTACACCGGGGAGCTGTTTTTT
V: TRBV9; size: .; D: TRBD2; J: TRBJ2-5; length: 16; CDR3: CASSVGLAGVGETQYF; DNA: TGTGCCAGCAGCGTAGGACTAGCGGGAGTTGGCGAGACCCAGTACTTC
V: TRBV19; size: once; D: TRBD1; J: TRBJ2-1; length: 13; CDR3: CALGAGTVNEQFF; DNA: TGTGCGCTAGGGGCCGGGACAGTAAATGAGCAGTTCTTC
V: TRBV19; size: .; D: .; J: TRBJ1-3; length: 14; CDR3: CASSWQVSGNTIYF; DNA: TGTGCCAGTAGTTGGCAAGTATCTGGAAACACCATATATTTT
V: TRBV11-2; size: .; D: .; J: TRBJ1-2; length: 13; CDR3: CASSSRQSGGHTF; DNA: TGTGCCAGCAGCTCCCGACAGTCTGGTGGCCACACCTTC
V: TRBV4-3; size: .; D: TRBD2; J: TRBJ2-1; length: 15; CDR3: CASSQDGASGGEQFF; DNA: TGCGCCAGCAGCCAAGATGGTGCTAGCGGGGGTGAGCAGTTCTTC
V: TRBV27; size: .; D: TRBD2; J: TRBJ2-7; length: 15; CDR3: CASSLLGGSLGEQYF; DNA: TGTGCCAGCAGTTTATTAGGCGGGAGTTTGGGCGAGCAGTACTTC
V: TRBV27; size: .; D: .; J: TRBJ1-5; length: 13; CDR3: CASSQALGQPQHF; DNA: TGTGCCAGCAGTCAAGCCCTCGGTCAGCCCCAGCATTTT
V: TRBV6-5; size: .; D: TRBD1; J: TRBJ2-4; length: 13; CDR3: CASSPGQGGIQYF; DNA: TGTGCCAGCAGTCCCGGACAGGGCGGCATTCAGTACTTC
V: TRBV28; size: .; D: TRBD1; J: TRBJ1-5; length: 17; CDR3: CASRSGTGGLWNQPQHF; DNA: TGTGCCAGCAGGTCCGGGACAGGGGGTCTGTGGAATCAGCCCCAGCATTTT
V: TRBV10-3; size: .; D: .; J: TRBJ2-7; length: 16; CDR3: CAISEGGLGPSLEQYF; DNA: TGTGCCATCAGTGAGGGAGGGCTGGGACCCTCGTTGGAGCAGTACTTC
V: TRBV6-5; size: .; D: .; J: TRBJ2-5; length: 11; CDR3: CASNYGETQYF; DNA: TGTGCCAGCAACTACGGGGAGACCCAGTACTTC
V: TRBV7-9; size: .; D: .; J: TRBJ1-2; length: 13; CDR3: CASSTGSNYGYTF; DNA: TGTGCCAGCAGCACCGGGTCCAACTATGGCTACACCTTC
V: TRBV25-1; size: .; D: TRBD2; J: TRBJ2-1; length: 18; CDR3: CASSGGLAGDISYNEQFF; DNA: TGTGCCAGCAGTGGGGGACTAGCGGGAGATATCTCCTACAATGAGCAGTTCTTC
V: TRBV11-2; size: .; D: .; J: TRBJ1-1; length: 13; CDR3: CASEPKLNTEAFF; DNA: TGTGCCAGCGAGCCGAAATTGAACACTGAAGCTTTCTTT
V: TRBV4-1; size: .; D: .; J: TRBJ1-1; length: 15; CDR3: CASSHGDSANTEAFF; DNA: TGCGCCAGCAGCCATGGAGACAGCGCGAACACTGAAGCTTTCTTT
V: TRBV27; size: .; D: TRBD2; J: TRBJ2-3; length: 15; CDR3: CASSLPNSGTDTQYF; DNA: TGTGCCAGCAGTTTACCGAATAGCGGGACAGATACGCAGTATTTT
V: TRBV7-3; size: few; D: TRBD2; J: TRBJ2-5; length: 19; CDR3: CASSTQRLAGGLSKETQYF; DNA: TGTGCCAGCAGCACCCAACGACTAGCGGGAGGTTTATCGAAAGAGACCCAGTACTTC
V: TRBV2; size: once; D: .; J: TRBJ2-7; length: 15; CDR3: CASTAGAGAEYEQYF; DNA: TGTGCCAGCACGGCCGGGGCAGGGGCGGAGTACGAGCAGTACTTC
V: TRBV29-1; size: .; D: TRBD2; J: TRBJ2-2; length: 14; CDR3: CSVESGRGTGELFF; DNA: TGCAGCGTTGAAAGCGGGAGGGGCACCGGGGAGCTGTTTTTT
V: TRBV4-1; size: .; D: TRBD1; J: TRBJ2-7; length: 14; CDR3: CASSQVGQGGEQYF; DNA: TGCGCCAGCAGCCAGGTGGGACAGGGTGGCGAGCAGTACTTC
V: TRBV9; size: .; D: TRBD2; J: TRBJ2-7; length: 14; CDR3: CASSPLLAGYEQYF; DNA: TGTGCCAGCAGCCCACTTCTAGCGGGCTACGAGCAGTACTTC
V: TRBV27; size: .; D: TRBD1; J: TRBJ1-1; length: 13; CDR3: CASGWGTGLEAFF; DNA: TGTGCCAGCGGTTGGGGGACAGGGCTTGAAGCTTTCTTT
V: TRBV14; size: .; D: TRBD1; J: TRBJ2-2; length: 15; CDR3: CASSQTGTAGGELFF; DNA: TGTGCCAGCAGCCAAACCGGGACAGCAGGCGGGGAGCTGTTTTTT
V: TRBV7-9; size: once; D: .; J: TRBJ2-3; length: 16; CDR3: CASSHATGWGTDTQYF; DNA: TGTGCCAGCAGCCACGCGACAGGATGGGGCACAGATACGCAGTATTTT
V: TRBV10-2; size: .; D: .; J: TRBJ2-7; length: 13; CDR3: CASSVGGNYEQYF; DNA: TGCGCCAGCAGTGTAGGCGGAAACTACGAGCAGTACTTC
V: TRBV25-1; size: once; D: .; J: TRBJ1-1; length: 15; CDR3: CASSDLGQRNTEAFF; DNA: TGTGCCAGCAGTGATCTTGGACAGCGAAACACTGAAGCTTTCTTT
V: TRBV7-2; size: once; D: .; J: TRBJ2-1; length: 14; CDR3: CASSLLQHYNEQFF; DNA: TGTGCCAGCAGCTTATTACAGCACTACAATGAGCAGTTCTTC
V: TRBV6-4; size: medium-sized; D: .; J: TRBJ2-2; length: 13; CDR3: CASSSGNTGELFF; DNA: TGTGCCAGCAGTAGCGGGAACACCGGGGAGCTGTTTTTT
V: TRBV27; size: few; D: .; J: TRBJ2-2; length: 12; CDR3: CASSILTGELFF; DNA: TGTGCCAGCAGTATCTTAACCGGGGAGCTGTTTTTT
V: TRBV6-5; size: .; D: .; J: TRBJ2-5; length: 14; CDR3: CASSTIGMSETQYF; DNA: TGTGCCAGCAGTACAATCGGGATGTCAGAGACCCAGTACTTC
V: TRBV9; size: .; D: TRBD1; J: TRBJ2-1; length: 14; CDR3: CASSVAGTGDEQFF; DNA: TGTGCCAGCAGCGTAGCCGGGACAGGGGATGAGCAGTTCTTC
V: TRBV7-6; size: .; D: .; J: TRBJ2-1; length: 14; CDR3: CASSFGGSYNEQFF; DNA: TGTGCCAGCAGCTTTGGCGGCTCCTACAATGAGCAGTTCTTC